This TCR beta chain was observed in a study of cytomegalovirus exposure and HLA in healthy donors. Points on this clone: What it binds is not known.

Study observations and caveats: The study flagged around 160 TCR beta chains as cytomegalovirus-associated. In vitro experiments confirmed that three CMV-associated chains were specific for CMV antigens.

Profiling relied on immunoSEQ multiplex PCR, and the TCRdb table lists in-frame clones only, not all of them. Of about 250,000 clones listed, approximately 90% are singletons. This TCR derives from a man between 18 and 29 years old in good health and CMV-seronegative. Material for sequencing was PBMCs.

CDR3 sequence: CASSILGAEQFF. The CDR3 DNA sequence: TGTGCCAGTAGTATTCTAGGGGCTGAGCAGTTCTTC. The chain uses TRBV19 and TRBJ2-1, with D possibly being TRBD1 (5 bases). CDR3 length: 12 residues. Trimming removed 3 bases at V and 9 bases at J, with 9 bases between. Germline CDR1 reads LNHDA; CDR2 reads SQIVND (reference sequence).